This T cell receptor beta chain comes out of a study of T cell repertoires in cytomegalovirus infection. This CDR3 spans 16 amino acids. V gave up 0 bases and J gave up 4 bases, with 16 bases separating them. Germline V gene data show CDR1 as DFQATT and CDR2 as SNEGSKA (reference sequence). In TCRdb, the reads were re-called with MiXCR into one record per CDR3 protein. Counted here are more than 350,000 distinct CDR3 sequences, roughly 31% occurring once; the ten biggest clones make up around 13%. The J gene is TRBJ1-5, the V gene TRBV20-1; TRBD1 might be the D (5 bases). This receptor was identified in a human donor in good health (CMV status not recorded). Some clones in this sample may be carry-over from other donors' samples. Sequenced sample: PBMCs. CDR3 protein: CSARDPKRDVNQPQHF. As DNA, the CDR3 is TGCAGTGCTAGAGACCCGAAGAGGGACGTTAATCAGCCCCAGCATTTT.